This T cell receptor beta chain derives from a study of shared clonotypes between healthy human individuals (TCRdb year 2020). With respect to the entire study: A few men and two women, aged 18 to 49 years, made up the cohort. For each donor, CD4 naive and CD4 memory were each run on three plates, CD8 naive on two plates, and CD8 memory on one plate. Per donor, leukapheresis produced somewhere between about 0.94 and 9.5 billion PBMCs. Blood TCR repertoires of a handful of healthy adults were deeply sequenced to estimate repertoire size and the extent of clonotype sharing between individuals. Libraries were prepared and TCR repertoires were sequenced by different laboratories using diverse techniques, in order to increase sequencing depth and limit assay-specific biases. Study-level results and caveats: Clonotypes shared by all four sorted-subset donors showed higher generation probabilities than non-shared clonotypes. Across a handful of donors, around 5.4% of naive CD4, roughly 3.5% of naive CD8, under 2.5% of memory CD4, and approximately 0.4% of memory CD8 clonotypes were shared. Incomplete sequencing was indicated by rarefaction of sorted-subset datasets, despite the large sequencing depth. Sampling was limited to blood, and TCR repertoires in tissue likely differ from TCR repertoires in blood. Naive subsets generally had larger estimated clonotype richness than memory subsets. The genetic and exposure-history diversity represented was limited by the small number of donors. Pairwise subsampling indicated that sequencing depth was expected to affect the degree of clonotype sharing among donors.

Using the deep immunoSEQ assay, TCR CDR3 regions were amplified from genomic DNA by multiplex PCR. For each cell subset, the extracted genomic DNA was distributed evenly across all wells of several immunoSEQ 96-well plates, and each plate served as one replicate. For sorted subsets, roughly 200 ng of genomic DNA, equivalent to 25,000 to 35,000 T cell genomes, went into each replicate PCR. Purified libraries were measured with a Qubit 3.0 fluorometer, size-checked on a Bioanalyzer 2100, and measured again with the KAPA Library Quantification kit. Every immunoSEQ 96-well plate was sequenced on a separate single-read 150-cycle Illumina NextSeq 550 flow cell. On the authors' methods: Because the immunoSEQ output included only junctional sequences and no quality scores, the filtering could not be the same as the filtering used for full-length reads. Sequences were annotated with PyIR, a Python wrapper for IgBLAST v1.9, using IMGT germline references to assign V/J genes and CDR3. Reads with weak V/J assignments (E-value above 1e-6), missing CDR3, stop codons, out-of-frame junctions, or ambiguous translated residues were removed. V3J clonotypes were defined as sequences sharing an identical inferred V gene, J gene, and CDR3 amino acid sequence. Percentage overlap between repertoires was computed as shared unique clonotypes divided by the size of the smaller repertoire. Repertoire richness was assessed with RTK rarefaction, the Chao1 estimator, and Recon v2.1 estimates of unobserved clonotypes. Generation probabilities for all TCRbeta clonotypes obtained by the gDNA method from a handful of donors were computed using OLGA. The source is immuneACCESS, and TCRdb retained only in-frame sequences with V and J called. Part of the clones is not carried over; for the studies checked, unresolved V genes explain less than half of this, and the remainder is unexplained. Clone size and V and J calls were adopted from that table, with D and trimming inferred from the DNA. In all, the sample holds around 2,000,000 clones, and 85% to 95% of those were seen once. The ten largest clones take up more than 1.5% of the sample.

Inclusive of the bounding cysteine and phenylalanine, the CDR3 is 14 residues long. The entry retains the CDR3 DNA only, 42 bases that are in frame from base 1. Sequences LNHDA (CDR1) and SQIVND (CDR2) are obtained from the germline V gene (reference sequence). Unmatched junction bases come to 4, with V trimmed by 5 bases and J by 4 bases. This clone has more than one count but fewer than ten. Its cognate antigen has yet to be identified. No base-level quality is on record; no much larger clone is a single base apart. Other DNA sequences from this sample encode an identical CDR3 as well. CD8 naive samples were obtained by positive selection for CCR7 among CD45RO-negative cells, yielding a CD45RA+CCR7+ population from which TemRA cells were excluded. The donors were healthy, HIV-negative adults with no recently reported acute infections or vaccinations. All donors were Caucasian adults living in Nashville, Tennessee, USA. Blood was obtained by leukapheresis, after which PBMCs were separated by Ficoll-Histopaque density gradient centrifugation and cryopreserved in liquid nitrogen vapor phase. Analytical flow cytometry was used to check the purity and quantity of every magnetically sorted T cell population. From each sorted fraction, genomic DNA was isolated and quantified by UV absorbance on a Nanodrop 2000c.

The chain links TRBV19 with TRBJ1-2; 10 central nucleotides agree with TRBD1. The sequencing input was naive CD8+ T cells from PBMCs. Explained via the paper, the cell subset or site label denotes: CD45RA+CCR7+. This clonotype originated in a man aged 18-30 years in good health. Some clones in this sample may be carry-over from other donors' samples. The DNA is TGTGCCAGTAGTCCCGGACAGGGGGGCTATGGCTACACCTTC. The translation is CASSPGQGGYGYTF.